This T cell receptor beta chain originates from a study of a mutant IDH1 vaccine in newly diagnosed glioma. The CDR3 totals 13 residues. V shed 4 bases and J shed 6 bases, with 12 bases lying between them. The germline V gene encodes CDR1 MNHNY and CDR2 SVGAGI (reference sequence). A word on this clone: The antigen remains unidentified.

Stated time point: week 5, during vaccination. Each dose of the vaccine consisted of 300 ug of mutant IDH1 20-mer peptide, with topical imiquimod. Sequencing used immunoSEQ multiplex PCR; TCRdb keeps in-frame clones, though not all of them. The sample yields tens of thousands of clones, approximately 90% seen once. The chain is built from TRBV6-6 and TRBJ1-1, with D unresolved. This specimen consisted of PBMCs, obtained from a glioma patient whose treatment included an IDH1 peptide vaccine. This sequence originates from a man between 50 and 59 years old with glioma. CDR3 region: CASSFGNEAEAFF. In nucleotides, the CDR3 is TGTGCCAGCAGTTTTGGGAACGAGGCTGAAGCTTTCTTT.